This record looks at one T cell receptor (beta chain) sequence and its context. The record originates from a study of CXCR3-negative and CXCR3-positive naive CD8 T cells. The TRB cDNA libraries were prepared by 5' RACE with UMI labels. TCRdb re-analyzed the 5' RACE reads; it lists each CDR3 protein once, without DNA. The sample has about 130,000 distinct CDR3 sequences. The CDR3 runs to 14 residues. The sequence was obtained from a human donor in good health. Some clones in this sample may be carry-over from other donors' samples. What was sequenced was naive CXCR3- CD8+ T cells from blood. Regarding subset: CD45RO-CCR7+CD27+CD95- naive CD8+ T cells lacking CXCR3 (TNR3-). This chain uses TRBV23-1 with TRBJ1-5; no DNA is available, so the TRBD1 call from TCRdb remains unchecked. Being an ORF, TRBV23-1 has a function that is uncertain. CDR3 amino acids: CASSQKTGNQPQHF.